This T cell receptor beta chain was observed in a study of T cell repertoires in cytomegalovirus infection. V shed 0 bases and J shed 6 bases, with 11 bases lying between them. CDR1 GTSNPN and CDR2 SVGIG come from the germline V gene (reference sequence). The CDR3 has 13 amino acids. TCRdb reanalysed the reads using MiXCR and keeps one entry per CDR3 protein. This table has about half a million distinct CDR3 sequences, 30% to 40% appearing once. With regard to this clonotype: Antigen specificity is unknown.

The TCR was taken from a human donor in good health (CMV status not recorded). Some clones in this sample may be carry-over from other donors' samples. This sample comprised cultured PBMCs, obtained from culture after CMV antigen stimulation. This chain joins TRBV30 and TRBJ1-2; tentative D call: TRBD1 (5 bases). The CDR3 here is CAWSVWGSHGYTF. In nucleotides, the CDR3 is TGTGCCTGGAGTGTATGGGGCTCACATGGCTACACCTTC. The variable domain in full, completed from reference TRBV30 and TRBJ1-2, reads SQTIHQWPATLVQPVGSPLSLECTVEGTSNPNLYWYRQAAGRGLQLLFYSVGIGQISSEVPQNLSASRPQDRQFILSSKKLLLSDSGFYLCAWSVWGSHGYTFGSGTRLTVV.